Below, 19 T cell receptor beta chains from the same sample are listed, as sequenced in a study of T cell responses to AZD1222 COVID-19 vaccine. The data were produced by immunoSEQ multiplex PCR, yet TCRdb's version contains in-frame clones alone and is incomplete. The table lists 30,000 to 35,000 clones, around nine tenths of them singletons, with less than 15% in the top ten. Sequenced here: peripheral blood, sampled 28 days after the second AZD1222 dose. The receptor source for this set is an adult who received the AZD1222 COVID-19 vaccine.

Details on this clone: The same CDR3 can be traced to other DNA sequences in this sample. The CDR3 spells CASSLGTSGETQYF. CDR3 coding DNA: TGCGCCAGCAGCTTGGGGACTAGTGGTGAGACCCAGTACTTC. This rearrangement joins TRBV5-1 to TRBJ2-5; the match to TRBD2 covers 7 bases. The CDR3 contains 14 residues. The germline V gene encodes CDR1 SGHRS and CDR2 YFSETQ. The junction had 4 bases not matched to a gene; V was cut back by 0 bases and J by 5 bases.

The CDR3, as DNA: TGTGCCAGTAGGGGGTCGGCTTATAGCAATCAGCCCCAGCATTTT. Protein: CASRGSAYSNQPQHF. The genes are TRBV19 and TRBJ1-5; no reliable D call. The CDR3 loop spans 15 amino acids. CDR1 is LNHDA and CDR2 is SQIVND in the germline V gene (reference sequence). The V and J ends lost 6 bases and 0 bases respectively, with 12 bases between them.

This chain links TRBV18 with TRBJ1-2; 7 bases align to TRBD1. This CDR3 region has 16 residues. V dropped 3 bases and J dropped 0; count of bases not matched to a gene: 7. Per the germline V gene, CDR1 is KGHSH and CDR2 is LQKENI. The DNA for the CDR3 is TGTGCCAGCTCACCGTTCGGGACAGCGCCTAACTATGGCTACACCTTC. Translated, it gives CASSPFGTAPNYGYTF.

The chain has TRBV28 and TRBJ2-5, with TRBD1 as a possible D gene (5 bases). Germline-derived CDR1 and CDR2 are MDHEN and SYDVKM. The CDR3 totals 15 residues. The V and J ends lost 3 bases and 2 bases respectively, with 13 bases between them. The CDR3 protein is CASSFLVRAQETQYF. CDR3 in DNA: TGTGCCAGCAGTTTTTTAGTCAGGGCACAAGAGACCCAGTACTTC.

The chain couples TRBV18 to TRBJ2-7; 7 bases are a match to TRBD1. This CDR3 comprises 12 residues. With V trimmed by 6 bases and J by 6 bases, 5 bases remained unmatched. Germline V gene data show CDR1 as KGHSH and CDR2 as LQKENI. Here the CDR3 DNA reads TGTGCCAGCTCTCTACAGGGGCGCGAGCAGTACTTC. Amino acid sequence: CASSLQGREQYF.

The chain combines TRBV7-6 with TRBJ2-6; the D gene is possibly TRBD2 (6 bases). V was clipped by 5 bases and J by 2 bases, with 10 bases between them. Germline V gene lookup returns CDR1 SGHVS and CDR2 FNYEAQ. The CDR3 has 15 residues. This CDR3 reads CASSTRGTGANVLTF. In DNA, the CDR3 is TGTGCCAGCAGCACCCGGGGGACTGGGGCCAACGTCCTGACTTTC.

CDR3 amino acids: CASSENRGHQPQHF. The CDR3 DNA reads as TGTGCCAGCAGTGAAAACAGGGGGCATCAGCCCCAGCATTTT. The chain has TRBV6-1 and TRBJ1-5; 9 bases map to TRBD1. Germline trimming cut 2 bases from V and 5 bases from J; bases unmatched to any gene: 1. CDR1 is MNHNS and CDR2 is SASEGT in the germline V gene. The CDR3 runs 14 residues.

The chain has TRBV30 and TRBJ2-7, with a weak D call TRBD2 (6 bases). Germline V gives CDR1 GTSNPN, CDR2 SVGIG (reference sequence). The V gene lost 4 bases and the J gene lost 3 bases, with 19 bases spanning the gap. This CDR3 has 15 amino acids. Here the CDR3 DNA reads TGTGCCTGGAATGGAGGGATACAGCGGATCTACGAGCAGTACTTC. Protein sequence: CAWNGGIQRIYEQYF.

This chain connects TRBV7-2 to TRBJ1-2, with TRBD1 as a possible D gene (5 bases). Germline CDR1 reads SGHTA; CDR2 reads FQGNSA. The length of the CDR3 is 13 residues. The V end lost 8 bases, the J end lost 6 bases, and 16 bases lay between the germline ends. The CDR3 nucleotides are TGTGCCAGCGTGGTAAAAGGGGCGGATGGCTACACCTTC. Amino acid sequence: CASVVKGADGYTF.

In its sample, this clone was seen once. The chain links TRBV11-2 to TRBJ2-3, with 8 positions matching TRBD1. Germline-derived CDR1 and CDR2 are SGHAT and FQNNGV. The ends lost 5 bases at V and 0 bases at J; junction bases unmatched: 7. The CDR3 is 16 amino acids. The DNA of the CDR3 is TGTGCCAGCAGCCAATACAGGGGGACTAGCACAGATACGCAGTATTTT. This codes for CASSQYRGTSTDTQYF.

V is TRBV6-5 and J is TRBJ1-4; 8 bases agree with TRBD1. CDR1 is MNHEY and CDR2 is SVGAGI in the germline V gene. V lost 2 bases, J lost 7 bases, and 6 bases stayed unmatched. This CDR3 region has 15 residues. The CDR3 region has the DNA TGTGCCAGCAGTTACACAGGGGGTCGGATTGAAAAACTGTTTTTT. Residues: CASSYTGGRIEKLFF.

This chain connects TRBV30 to TRBJ1-2, with a weak D call TRBD1 (6 bases). V lost 4 bases to trimming and J lost 7 bases, with 10 bases between them. This CDR3 contains 11 residues. The germline gives CDR1 GTSNPN, CDR2 SVGIG (reference sequence). The CDR3 sequence is CAWKQGAGYTF. The CDR3 DNA reads as TGTGCCTGGAAACAGGGAGCTGGCTACACCTTC.

The chain recombines TRBV18 with TRBJ1-3; no clear D gene. CDR3 length: 13 residues. Trimming removed 6 bases from V and 4 bases from J, with 10 bases in between. Per germline, CDR1 KGHSH and CDR2 LQKENI. In DNA form, the CDR3 reads TGTGCCAGCTCCCCAACGTCCGGAAACACCATATATTTT. Protein product: CASSPTSGNTIYF.

The V call is TRBV24-1, the J call TRBJ2-3; 9 bases are a match to TRBD2. V was pared by 6 bases and J by 2 bases, with 2 bases of the junction left unmatched. Germline values: CDR1 KGHDR, CDR2 SFDVKD. The CDR3 is 14 residues long. The CDR3 sequence: CATSSGGLTDTQYF. The CDR3 region has the DNA TGTGCCACCAGTAGCGGGGGGCTCACAGATACGCAGTATTTT.

The chain uses TRBV29-1 and TRBJ1-2; D unclear. The V gene lost 4 bases and the J gene lost 5 bases, with 17 bases spanning the gap. This CDR3 spans 14 amino acids. Germline V gene lookup returns CDR1 SQVTM and CDR2 ANQGSEA. The CDR3 reads CSVGPRAGRYGYTF. CDR3 in DNA: TGCAGCGTTGGCCCCAGAGCCGGAAGGTATGGCTACACCTTC.

This chain links TRBV3-1 (or the pseudogene TRBV3-2) with TRBJ2-4, with D uncertain. Germline V gene lookup returns CDR1 LGHDT and CDR2 YNNKEL (reference sequence). Deletions cut 1 base from V and 0 bases from J, with 10 bases between. This CDR3 contains 16 residues. CDR3 sequence: CASSQVMEIAKNIQYF. The CDR3, as DNA: TGTGCCAGCAGCCAAGTAATGGAGATAGCCAAAAACATTCAGTACTTC.

This clone was observed a single time. The chain has TRBV5-6 and TRBJ2-2; a weak D match, TRBD2 (6 bases). V lost 3 bases and J lost 0, with 15 bases in between. The CDR3 length is 17 residues. Per germline, CDR1 SGHDT and CDR2 YYEEEE. The DNA of the CDR3 is TGTGCCAGCAGCTGGGGGGTCGGCGCTACGAACACCGGGGAGCTGTTTTTT. This encodes CASSWGVGATNTGELFF. The variable domain in full, with the rest retrieved from reference TRBV5-6 and TRBJ2-2, is DAGVTQSPTHLIKTRGQQVTLRCSPKSGHDTVSWYQQALGQGPQFIFQYYEEEERQRGNFPDRFSGHQFPNYSSELNVNALLLGDSALYLCASSWGVGATNTGELFFGEGSRLTVL.

This chain uses TRBV19 with TRBJ2-3; the match to TRBD1 covers 7 bases. Trimming at V came to 5 bases and at J to 1 base, leaving 6 bases not matched to a gene. The CDR3 contains 15 residues. Germline V CDR1 and CDR2: LNHDA, SQIVND (reference sequence). The CDR3 reads CASSAYRGRTDTQYF. In nucleotides, the CDR3 is TGTGCCAGTAGTGCCTACAGGGGCCGCACAGATACGCAGTATTTT.

V is TRBV18 and J is TRBJ1-4, with D uncertain. Germline V gives CDR1 KGHSH, CDR2 LQKENI. This CDR3 spans 14 amino acids. Trimming stripped 2 bases from V and 11 bases from J, with 15 bases between. In DNA form, the CDR3 reads TGTGCCAGCTCACCAGACGCGCTCCGTAAGAAACTGTTTTTT. Encoded protein: CASSPDALRKKLFF.